This T cell receptor (beta chain) was sequenced during a study of control samples from healthy donors and cancer patients. Assay: immunoSEQ multiplex PCR; the TCRdb copy retains only in-frame clones and omits some. The sample includes around 99,000 clones, just over 90% of them seen just once. In germline, CDR1 is SEHNR, CDR2 FQNEAQ (reference sequence). The CDR3 runs 12 residues. V lost 2 bases, J lost 8 bases, and 9 bases lay in between. J is TRBJ1-1 and V is TRBV7-9; D is uncertain. This clonotype originated in a human donor in good health. The donor label of this sample is uncertain. Sample: blood. In DNA, the CDR3 is TGTGCCAGCAGCTTAAATTGGGTCGAAGCTTTCTTT. Translation: CASSLNWVEAFF.